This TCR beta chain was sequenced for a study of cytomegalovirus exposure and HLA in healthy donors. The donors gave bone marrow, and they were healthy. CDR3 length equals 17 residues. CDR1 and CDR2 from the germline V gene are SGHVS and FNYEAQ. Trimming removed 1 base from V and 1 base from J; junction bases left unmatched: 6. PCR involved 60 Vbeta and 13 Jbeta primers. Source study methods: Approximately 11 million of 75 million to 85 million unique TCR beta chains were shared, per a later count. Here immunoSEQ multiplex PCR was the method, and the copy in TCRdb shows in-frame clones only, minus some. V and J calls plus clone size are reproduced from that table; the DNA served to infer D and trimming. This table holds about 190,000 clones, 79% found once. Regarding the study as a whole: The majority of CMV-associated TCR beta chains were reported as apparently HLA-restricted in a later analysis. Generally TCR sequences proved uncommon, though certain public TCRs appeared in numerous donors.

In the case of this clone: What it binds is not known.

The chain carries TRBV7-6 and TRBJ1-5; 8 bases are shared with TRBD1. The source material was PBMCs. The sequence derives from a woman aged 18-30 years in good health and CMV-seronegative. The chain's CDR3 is CASSLGTGISSNQPQHF. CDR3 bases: TGTGCCAGCAGCTTAGGGACAGGGATATCAAGCAATCAGCCCCAGCATTTT.